Listed below are T cell receptor beta chains from one sample, sequenced in a study of shared clonotypes between healthy human individuals. This table comes from immunoSEQ multiplex PCR, and its TCRdb copy is limited to in-frame clones, with some not included. Of 800,000 to 950,000 clones detected, roughly 96% appear once; the ten largest clones hold around 0.21%. The sequencing input was naive CD8+ T cells sorted from blood. The origin of the receptors is a man aged 25-45 years in good health. Both conserved end residues are part of each CDR3. A D gene is named only where the DNA matches it firmly. The size entry is marked missing in some rows and otherwise reads once, few, many or a size class.

>TRBJ2-6|TRBV7-2|TRBD1|NA
TGTGCCTACCGGGACAGGGGATCATCTGGGGCCAACGTCCTGACTTTC
CAYRDRGSSGANVLTF
>TRBJ1-2|TRBV25-1|NA|NA
TGTGCCAGCAGTGACAGGCGGCAGGGCTACACCTTC
CASSDRRQGYTF
>TRBJ1-5|TRBV21-1|NA|NA
TGTGCCAGCAGCAATGTTCCTGGCGATCAGCCCCAGCATTTT
CASSNVPGDQPQHF
>TRBJ1-5|TRBV7-9|TRBD1|NA
TGTGCCAGCAGCTTAGGACAGGGGGATCAGCCCCAGCATTTT
CASSLGQGDQPQHF
>TRBJ2-1|TRBV6-5|TRBD1|NA
TGTGCCAGCAGTTCGGGGACAGGGGGTTATGAGCAGTTCTTC
CASSSGTGGYEQFF
>TRBJ2-1|TRBV5-1|NA|NA
TGCGCCAGCAGCTGGTACGTACCGTCTCGGGGCTCCTACAATGAGCAGTTCTTC
CASSWYVPSRGSYNEQFF
>TRBJ2-1|TRBV27|NA|NA
TGTGCCAGCAGTTTATCAGGGGTGGGGAGCAATGAGCAGTTCTTC
CASSLSGVGSNEQFF
>TRBJ2-1|TRBV25-1|TRBD2|NA
TGTGCCAGCAGTGAATGGGACGGGACTAGCGGAATCAATGAGCAGTTCTTC
CASSEWDGTSGINEQFF
>TRBJ1-2|TRBV5-1|NA|NA
TGCGCCAGCAGCCCCCGCAACTCTAACTATGGCTACACCTTC
CASSPRNSNYGYTF
>TRBJ1-5|TRBV6-6|TRBD1|once
TGTGCCAGCAGAAAAGGACAGGGGGCCGTTCAGCCCCAGCATTTT
CASRKGQGAVQPQHF
>TRBJ2-7|TRBV18|NA|NA
TGTGCCAGCTCACCCAGGGGACACCCCCGGGACGAGCAGTACTTC
CASSPRGHPRDEQYF
>TRBJ2-3|TRBV14|TRBD2|NA
TGTGCCAGCAGCCAACGGACTAGCGCCGGCACAGATACGCAGTATTTT
CASSQRTSAGTDTQYF
>TRBJ2-1|TRBV9|TRBD2|NA
TGTGCCAGTGAACCAGGACTAGCGGGAGTGGAAAATGAGCAGTTCTTC
CASEPGLAGVENEQFF
>TRBJ2-1|TRBV28|TRBD2|NA
TGTGCCTCGACGGAGGATAGCGGGAGGGCCAATGAGCAGTTCTTC
CASTEDSGRANEQFF
>TRBJ2-1|TRBV9|NA|few
TGTGCCAGCAGCGTAGAGGGGGCCTACAATGAGCAGTTCTTC
CASSVEGAYNEQFF
>TRBJ2-1|TRBV5-1|NA|NA
TGCGCCAGCAGCTTGGGCCAGGGGGGCAATGAGCAGTTCTTC
CASSLGQGGNEQFF
>TRBJ2-3|TRBV5-1|TRBD1|once
TGCGCCAGCAGCTCCCGGGACAGGGGGGTAGATACGCAGTATTTT
CASSSRDRGVDTQYF
>TRBJ2-3|TRBV5-1|TRBD2|NA
TGCGCCAGCAGCTTGTTAGCGGGAGGCACAGATACGCAGTATTTT
CASSLLAGGTDTQYF
>TRBJ2-7|TRBV7-9|TRBD1|once
TGTGCCAGCAGCTCGGACAGGGGGCAACTACGCTACGAGCAGTACTTC
CASSSDRGQLRYEQYF
>TRBJ2-1|TRBV7-9|TRBD1|NA
TGTGCCAGCAGCTTAGCTCAGGGGGCCTACAATGAGCAGTTCTTC
CASSLAQGAYNEQFF
>TRBJ2-7|TRBV10-1|NA|NA
TGCGCCAGCAGTGAGTCGGTGGGCCCCCGAGAGCAGTACTTC
CASSESVGPREQYF
>TRBJ2-2|TRBV18|NA|NA
TGTGCCAGCTCACGCACACCGAAGACAGAACAGAACACCGGGGAGCTGTTTTTT
CASSRTPKTEQNTGELFF
>TRBJ1-5|TRBV6-6|NA|NA
TGTGCCAGCAGCACCGGGTCGTATAGCAATCAGCCCCAGCATTTT
CASSTGSYSNQPQHF
>TRBJ1-5|TRBV6-1|NA|NA
TGTGCCAGCAGTTATGACCCGGGCAATCAGCCCCAGCATTTT
CASSYDPGNQPQHF
>TRBJ2-3|TRBV4-1|NA|NA
TGCGCCAGCAGCCAAGGAGGAGGGCTCCTGCAGTATTTT
CASSQGGGLLQYF
>TRBJ1-5|TRBV30|TRBD1|few
TGTGCCTGGAGTGTACCCGAGGGGGCAGGGCCCCAGCATTTT
CAWSVPEGAGPQHF
>TRBJ1-2|TRBV9|NA|NA
TGTGCCAGCAGCGTAGGCGGGACCTATGGCTACACCTTC
CASSVGGTYGYTF
>TRBJ2-7|TRBV28|NA|NA
TGTGCCAGCAGTCCGCAAACTCCTTTTTTAGCGCAACCTTCCTACGAGCAGTACTTC
CASSPQTPFLAQPSYEQYF
>TRBJ1-4|TRBV30|NA|NA
TGTGCCGGTCGCATAGAAAAACTGTTTTTT
CAGRIEKLFF
>TRBJ2-5|TRBV7-8|NA|NA
TGTGCCAGCAGCTTAATGGCCGGCAGCTCGGAGACCCAGTACTTC
CASSLMAGSSETQYF
>TRBJ2-7|TRBV7-8|NA|NA
TGTGCCAGCAGCTTAGCGTTGAGGAGCTCCTACGAGCAGTACTTC
CASSLALRSSYEQYF
>TRBJ1-1|TRBV7-9|NA|NA
TGTGCCAGCAGCTTAGAGGGGACACAAAACACTGAAGCTTTCTTT
CASSLEGTQNTEAFF
>TRBJ2-1|TRBV5-6|TRBD2|NA
TGTGCCAGCAGCTTGGTGAGGGCGGGAGGTTACAATGAGCAGTTCTTC
CASSLVRAGGYNEQFF
>TRBJ2-2|TRBV9|TRBD2|NA
TGTGCCAGCAGCGTAGGGTCTAGCGGGAGGTCTTTTGGCACCGGGGAGCTGTTTTTT
CASSVGSSGRSFGTGELFF
>TRBJ1-3|TRBV9|NA|NA
TGTGCCAGCAGCGCTCAACTACAGGGTAGCGTCACCATATATTTT
CASSAQLQGSVTIYF
>TRBJ2-7|TRBV5-4|NA|NA
TGTGCCAGCAGCCACCACACGACCTACGAGCAGTACTTC
CASSHHTTYEQYF
>TRBJ2-1|TRBV6-5|NA|NA
TGTGCCAGCAGTTCTGGTGAAGGCTACAATGAGCAGTTCTTC
CASSSGEGYNEQFF
>TRBJ1-2|TRBV6-1|TRBD1|NA
TGTGCCAGCAGTAATGAGGACAGGGTCGATGGCTACACCTTC
CASSNEDRVDGYTF
>TRBJ2-1|TRBV4-1|TRBD2|NA
TGCGCCAGCAGTCCTAGCGGGTCAAATGAGCAGTTCTTC
CASSPSGSNEQFF
>TRBJ1-5|TRBV28|TRBD1|NA
TGTGCCAGCAGTATCCAGCAGGGGGATCAGCCCCAGCATTTT
CASSIQQGDQPQHF
>TRBJ2-1|TRBV5-5|TRBD1|once
TGTGCCAGCAGTTACCGGGACAGCTCCTACAATGAGCAGTTCTTC
CASSYRDSSYNEQFF
>TRBJ1-1|TRBV6-6|TRBD1|once
TGTGCCAGCAGTTGGACAGGGGACACTGAAGCTTTCTTT
CASSWTGDTEAFF
>TRBJ2-1|TRBV7-8|TRBD2|NA
TGTGCCAGCACCCAAATCCGGGGACTAGCAACCTTTAGCTCCTACAATGAGCAGTTCTTC
CASTQIRGLATFSSYNEQFF
>TRBJ2-2|TRBV7-9|NA|NA
TGTGCCAGCAGTCCGCCGGCAGGGCCCGACACCGGGGAGCTGTTTTTT
CASSPPAGPDTGELFF
>TRBJ2-5|TRBV27|NA|NA
TGTGCCAGCAGTTTAAATGGCGGTGAGGAGACCCAGTACTTC
CASSLNGGEETQYF
>TRBJ2-1|TRBV6-5|TRBD2|NA
TGTGCCAGCAGTCGACTAGCGGGAGGGCCCAATGAGCAGTTCTTC
CASSRLAGGPNEQFF
>TRBJ2-2|TRBV14|NA|NA
TGTGCCAGCAAAGGCGCGAACACCGGGGAGCTGTTTTTT
CASKGANTGELFF
>TRBJ2-7|TRBV5-1|TRBD1|NA
TGCGCCAGCAGCTTGGACCTACCGGGACAGGGGGACGAGCAGTACTTC
CASSLDLPGQGDEQYF
>TRBJ2-3|TRBV9|NA|NA
TGTGCCAGCAGCGTAGGTTTAGCGGAGGGAATAGCAGATACGCAGTATTTT
CASSVGLAEGIADTQYF
>TRBJ2-7|TRBV29-1|NA|NA
TGCAGCGTTGAGGCACAGGGTTACGAGCAGTACTTC
CSVEAQGYEQYF